This record covers a single TCR beta chain. This sample stems from a study of blood T cell repertoires in COVID-19. As for the study in general: The cDNA or gDNA used as material had been derived from T cells, B-cell-depleted T cells, or PBMCs.

Authors' data handling: Estimation of nucleated cell counts relied on the amplification of reference gene primers. Profiled with immunoSEQ multiplex PCR; TCRdb holds only in-frame clones, not every one. V and J calls and clone size follow that table, whereas D and trimming were derived from the DNA. The repertoire holds about 95,000 clones, with roughly nine tenths as singletons. The CDR3 runs to 11 residues. From germline, CDR1 is SGHNT and CDR2 YYREEE (reference sequence). V lost 6 bases and J 7 bases, leaving 10 bases between the germline ends. Specimen: peripheral blood. This TCR was sampled from a woman in her 70s with acute or convalescent COVID-19. The chain is built from TRBV5-4 and TRBJ1-1; D gene uncertain. The CDR3 protein is CASIELGEAFF. The CDR3 DNA reads TGTGCCAGCATCGAGCTAGGTGAAGCTTTCTTT.